A selection of T cell receptor beta chains follows, all from one sample in a study of vaccination effects on CD4 cells after COVID-19. The protocol was immunoSEQ multiplex PCR, while the TCRdb copy is restricted to in-frame clones and leaves out a portion. The table has 11,000 to 15,000 clones, 76% seen once. Their recognized antigens are unknown. Here the sequenced sample was CD4+ T cells from PBMCs cultured with HCoV-229E spike peptides, taken before COVID-19 vaccination. Receptors were obtained from a human donor who received a COVID-19 vaccine. Each CDR3 is given with its conserved first and last residue. The D gene is left open where the match is weak. A clone size is listed for some rows: how often the clone was seen (once, few, many), or a class if it is expanded.

DNA	CDR3	J	D	V	size
TGTGCCAGCGACCCGTCAACAGTGACCCAGTACTTC	CASDPSTVTQYF	TRBJ2-5	.	TRBV2	.
TGCGCCAGCAGACGCGACCCGACTAGCTCCTACAATGAGCAGTTCTTC	CASRRDPTSSYNEQFF	TRBJ2-1	.	TRBV4-1	.
TGTGCCAGCAGCTCCGGGCCCGGGGCCGGGGAGCTGTTTTTT	CASSSGPGAGELFF	TRBJ2-2	.	TRBV7-9	.
TGCGCCAGTCAAGGACAGGGTCTCTGGCATGAGCAGTTCTTC	CASQGQGLWHEQFF	TRBJ2-1	TRBD1	TRBV5-1	.
TGTGCCAGCACTAAACGGGGCGCGGGAGGCAATGAGCAGTTCTTC	CASTKRGAGGNEQFF	TRBJ2-1	TRBD2	TRBV2	.
TGTGCCAGCAGGGGGAGGACAGTCGACGAAAAACTGTTTTTT	CASRGRTVDEKLFF	TRBJ1-4	.	TRBV2	.
TGTGCCAGCAGGATTAAGACAGGGGTGAACACTGAAGCTTTCTTT	CASRIKTGVNTEAFF	TRBJ1-1	TRBD1	TRBV27	.
TGTGCCAGCAGTTTAGGCGGTCAGCCCCAGCATTTT	CASSLGGQPQHF	TRBJ1-5	.	TRBV12-3/TRBV12-4	once
TGCGCCAGCAGACGCGGGGGACGGACGGAGCGATTCACAGATACGCAGTATTTT	CASRRGGRTERFTDTQYF	TRBJ2-3	TRBD2	TRBV5-1	.
TGTGCCAGCAGCCGGACAGGCCTCTATGGCTACACCTTC	CASSRTGLYGYTF	TRBJ1-2	TRBD1	TRBV7-9	once
TGTGCCAGCAGCGGGGACACCGGGGAGCTGTTTTTT	CASSGDTGELFF	TRBJ2-2	.	TRBV7-3	once
TGTGCCAGCAGCCAAAAACCCAGATCCTATAATTCACCCCTCCACTTT	CASSQKPRSYNSPLHF	TRBJ1-6	.	TRBV14	.
TGTGCCAGCAGCCAAGTCACTAGCGGGGGGGCAAGGGGGACAGATACGCAGTATTTT	CASSQVTSGGARGTDTQYF	TRBJ2-3	TRBD2	TRBV4-2	.
TGTGCCATCAGTGAGTCGCAGGTTCGAAGCTATGGCTACACCTTC	CAISESQVRSYGYTF	TRBJ1-2	.	TRBV10-3	once
TGTGCCAGCAGCCAAGAGTTCTGGAGGGGCATCGAAAAACTGTTTTTT	CASSQEFWRGIEKLFF	TRBJ1-4	.	TRBV4-2	.
TGTGCCAGCAGCTTACCTCTCCCGGGGAAACTGTTTTTT	CASSLPLPGKLFF	TRBJ1-4	.	TRBV7-9	.
TGCGCCAGCAGCCGTGACTTGGGGCGTGGACGCTCCTACAATGAGCAGTTCTTC	CASSRDLGRGRSYNEQFF	TRBJ2-1	.	TRBV5-1	.
TGTGCCAGCAGCTTTAAAGGGGCGTACCAAGAGACCCAGTACTTC	CASSFKGAYQETQYF	TRBJ2-5	.	TRBV3-1/TRBV3-2	.
TGCAGTGTGGGAACAGATACGCAGTATTTT	CSVGTDTQYF	TRBJ2-3	.	TRBV20-1	.
TGTGCCAGTAGTATCATGGAGGGGTCAGGCGAGCAGTACTTC	CASSIMEGSGEQYF	TRBJ2-7	.	TRBV19	few
TGTGCCAGCAGTTTAGACAGGGCGGGGGGCTACACCTTC	CASSLDRAGGYTF	TRBJ1-2	.	TRBV12-3/TRBV12-4	.
TGTGCCACCAGCAGATCCCCCGGGACGGCTAGCTCTGGGGCCAACGTCCTGACTTTC	CATSRSPGTASSGANVLTF	TRBJ2-6	.	TRBV15	.
TGTGCCAGCATAACGGGGCTCAGGGCAATGGTGGACTATGGCTACACCTTC	CASITGLRAMVDYGYTF	TRBJ1-2	.	TRBV2	.
TGTGCCAGCAGCTTAGAACTTAATGAAAAACTGTTTTTT	CASSLELNEKLFF	TRBJ1-4	.	TRBV7-2	.
TGTGCCAGCAGTTACTTAACAGGCGGATGGGGCTACACCTTC	CASSYLTGGWGYTF	TRBJ1-2	.	TRBV6-2/TRBV6-3	.
TGTGCCAGCAGTGAAACAGGGACAGATACGCAGTATTTT	CASSETGTDTQYF	TRBJ2-3	.	TRBV6-1	.
TGTGCCAGCAGTTACTCAACTTTGGCGAACACTGAAGCTTTCTTT	CASSYSTLANTEAFF	TRBJ1-1	.	TRBV6-5	.
TGCGCCAGCAGCCAATCCCATCCTAACTATGGCTACACCTTC	CASSQSHPNYGYTF	TRBJ1-2	.	TRBV4-3	.
TGTGCCAGCAGGACTCGTAGGGGGTGGAGAAAACTGTTTTTT	CASRTRRGWRKLFF	TRBJ1-4	.	TRBV6-4	.
TGTGCCCTAAATGGCTACACCTTC	CALNGYTF	TRBJ1-2	.	TRBV30	.
TGTGCCAGCAGCCAAGTTACAGGGAAAGAGACCCAGTACTTC	CASSQVTGKETQYF	TRBJ2-5	.	TRBV3-1/TRBV3-2	once